These 6 T cell receptor beta chains came from one sample sequenced in a study of cytomegalovirus exposure and HLA in healthy donors. Primers: 60 Vbeta forward and 13 Jbeta reverse. Sequencing used immunoSEQ multiplex PCR; TCRdb keeps in-frame clones, though not all of them. The sample shows about 170,000 clones, roughly 80% of them seen only once. The sample taken for sequencing was PBMCs. All receptors come from a woman aged 18-35 years in good health and CMV-seronegative.

CDR3 nucleotide sequence: TGCGCCAGCAGCCAATTCTCTAGCGGGCGAGGGGAGTCCCAGTACTTC. Protein: CASSQFSSGRGESQYF. This sequence joins TRBV4-3 and TRBJ2-5; TRBD2 matches at 8 bases. CDR1 and CDR2 (germline): LGHNA, YSLEER. The CDR3 totals 16 residues. V shed 2 bases, J shed 9 bases, and the junction held 14 bases outside the gene matches.

V gene TRBV11-2 combines with J gene TRBJ2-2, with 11 bases that match TRBD1. The CDR3 runs 18 residues. Unmatched junction bases numbered 10, after V lost 4 bases and J lost 3 bases. The V gene's germline CDR1 is SGHAT and CDR2 FQNNGV. As DNA, the CDR3 is TGTGCCAGCAGCTCGTTTCCCGGGACAGGGGGATACACCGGGGAGCTGTTTTTT. Translated, it gives CASSSFPGTGGYTGELFF.

This chain connects TRBV25-1 to TRBJ2-7; tentative D call: TRBD2 (6 bases). V gave up 0 bases and J gave up 4 bases, with 13 bases separating them. There are 15 residues in the CDR3. Germline V gene data show CDR1 as MGHDK and CDR2 as SYGVNS. CDR3 nucleotides: TGTGCCAGCAGTGAATATGGAGGGAGAAATTACGAGCAGTACTTC. As protein: CASSEYGGRNYEQYF.

J is TRBJ2-1 and V is TRBV6-1; 8 bases map to TRBD2. Per the germline V gene, CDR1 is MNHNS and CDR2 is SASEGT. CDR3 length: 16 residues. V shed 2 bases, J shed 1 base, and the junction held 4 bases outside the gene matches. CDR3 DNA sequence: TGTGCCAGCAGTGAATGGGCGGGAGGTTCCTACAATGAGCAGTTCTTC. Its translation is CASSEWAGGSYNEQFF.

The rearrangement uses TRBV28 and TRBJ2-7; D is undetermined. Germline assignment: CDR1 MDHEN and CDR2 SYDVKM. The CDR3 is 13 amino acids. Trimming stripped 2 bases from V and 4 bases from J, with 9 bases between. As DNA, the CDR3 is TGTGCCAGCAGTTTACCCAAGAGTTACGAGCAGTACTTC. It is translated as CASSLPKSYEQYF.

CDR3 protein: CASTSAGEANYGYTF. In DNA, the CDR3 is TGTGCCAGCACCTCAGCCGGGGAAGCTAACTATGGCTACACCTTC. The chain employs TRBV28 and TRBJ1-2; D is uncertain. CDR1 is MDHEN, CDR2 SYDVKM, per germline. This CDR3 comprises 15 residues. V shed 7 bases and J shed 0 bases, with 15 bases lying between them.